This T cell receptor (beta chain) comes out of a study of regulatory T cells in long-lasting Graves disease. As for this clonotype: Its antigen is unknown.

Study-level findings and limits: TCR diversity was lower in persistent Graves' patients than in newly diagnosed ones. A greater number of public clonotypes (fewer than 3,000) was shared by persistent patients than by new patients (roughly 930). There was favoring of TRBV28, TRBJ1-2 and TRBJ2-5 in persistent disease. Analyses excluded thyroid tissue, covering peripheral blood alone.

In germline, CDR1 is KGHSH, CDR2 LQKENI. The CDR3 runs to 13 residues. Trimming shortened V by 2 bases and J by 6 bases, and 7 bases separated the two germline ends. As for time point: persistent/refractory GD, antithyroid drugs over 5 years with positive TRAb. Scientists built the TCR library using RNA that was extracted from PBMCs. To make TCR beta libraries, researchers used iRepertoire HTBI primers and Arm-PCR of CDR3 regions. One entry per CDR3 protein results from TCRdb running MiXCR on the multiplex PCR reads. The sample has almost 350,000 distinct CDR3 sequences; 20% are singletons. The sequence derives from a female donor with Graves disease. The V call is TRBV18, the J call TRBJ2-2; D is uncertain. Here the sequenced sample was peripheral blood mononuclear cells (PBMCs), taken when the disease was refractory, from a patient treated with antithyroid drugs. CDR3 bases: TGTGCCAGCTCACCAAACCTTGCCGGGGAGCTGTTTTTT. Amino acid sequence: CASSPNLAGELFF.